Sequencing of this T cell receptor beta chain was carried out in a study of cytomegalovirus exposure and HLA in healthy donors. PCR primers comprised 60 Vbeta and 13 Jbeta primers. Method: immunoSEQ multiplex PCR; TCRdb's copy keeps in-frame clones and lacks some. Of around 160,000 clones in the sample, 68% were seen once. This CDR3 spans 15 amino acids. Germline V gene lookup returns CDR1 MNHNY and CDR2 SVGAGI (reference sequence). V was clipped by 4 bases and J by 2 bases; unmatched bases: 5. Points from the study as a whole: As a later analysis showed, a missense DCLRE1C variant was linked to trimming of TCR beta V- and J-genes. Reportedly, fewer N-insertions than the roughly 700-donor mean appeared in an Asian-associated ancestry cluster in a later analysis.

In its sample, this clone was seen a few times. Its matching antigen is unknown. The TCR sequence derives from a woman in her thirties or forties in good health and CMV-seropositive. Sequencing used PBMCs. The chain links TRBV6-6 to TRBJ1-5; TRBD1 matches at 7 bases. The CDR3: CASSSDRAGNQPQHF. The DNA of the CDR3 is TGTGCCAGCAGTTCTGACAGGGCCGGCAATCAGCCCCAGCATTTT.